Shown below are 20 T cell receptor beta chains from a single sample sequenced in a study of T cell responses to AZD1222 COVID-19 vaccine. The table came from immunoSEQ multiplex PCR; TCRdb's copy has only in-frame clones and leaves some out. This table has about 110,000 clones, around 87% appearing once. Here the sequenced sample was peripheral blood, taken 28 days after the second AZD1222 dose. The receptors derive from an adult who received the AZD1222 COVID-19 vaccine.

The chain joins TRBV6-2 or TRBV6-3 to TRBJ1-1; D is uncertain. Trimming cost V 4 bases and J 1 base, with 13 bases left between them. This CDR3 has 15 residues. Per the germline V gene, CDR1 is MNHEY and CDR2 is SVGEGT. CDR3 nucleotides: TGTGCCAGCAGTTCCGAAAGGGAGGGGAACACTGAAGCTTTCTTT. Protein product: CASSSEREGNTEAFF.

The V gene is TRBV28, the J gene TRBJ1-5, with D perhaps matching TRBD1 (5 bases). The CDR3 sequence is 16 residues long. Deletions cut 3 bases from V and 2 bases from J, with 14 bases between. In germline, CDR1 is MDHEN, CDR2 SYDVKM. This chain's CDR3 is CASSFQAGRGNQPQHF. CDR3 nucleotides: TGTGCCAGCAGTTTTCAGGCAGGGAGAGGCAATCAGCCCCAGCATTTT.

This sequence joins TRBV15 and TRBJ2-7; tentatively, D is TRBD2 (5 bases). Germline V gene sequence: CDR1 LNHNV, CDR2 YYDKDF (reference sequence). This CDR3 region has 16 residues. Trimming pared 3 bases from V and 7 bases from J, leaving 22 bases between. The CDR3, as DNA: TGTGCCACCAGCAGCAGCGGTAAAGGGCTCACGGGGGAGCAGTACTTC. It translates to CATSSSGKGLTGEQYF. Supplemented by reference TRBV15 and TRBJ2-7, the full variable domain reads DAMVIQNPRYQVTQFGKPVTLSCSQTLNHNVMYWYQQKSSQAPKLLFHYYDKDFNNEADTPDNFQSRRPNTSFCFLDIRSPGLGDTAMYLCATSSSGKGLTGEQYFGPGTRLTVT.

The chain is built from TRBV20-1 and TRBJ1-5; no firm D call. The CDR3 spans 11 residues. Trimming pared 6 bases from V and 6 bases from J, leaving 9 bases between. Germline lookup yields CDR1 DFQATT and CDR2 SNEGSKA (reference sequence). The CDR3 region has the DNA TGCAGTGCGGGCGTCGGTCAGCCCCAGCATTTT. It codes for CSAGVGQPQHF.

The gene calls are TRBV4-2 and TRBJ1-3, with 7 bases aligning to TRBD1. Germline loops: CDR1 LGHNA, CDR2 YNFKEQ. The CDR3 runs 13 residues. The J segment lost 4 bases and the V segment lost 11 bases, leaving 8 bases of the junction unmatched. The CDR3 region is CAVGGGAGNTIYF. The CDR3 nucleotides read TGTGCCGTGGGAGGGGGCGCAGGAAACACCATATATTTT.

The J gene is TRBJ2-7, the V gene TRBV5-1; no clear D gene. Per germline, CDR1 SGHRS and CDR2 YFSETQ. The CDR3 spans 14 residues. Trimming left V 1 base short and J 5 bases short, with 13 bases between. Here the CDR3 reads CASSLNLGINEQYF. DNA of the CDR3: TGCGCCAGCAGCTTGAACTTAGGGATCAACGAGCAGTACTTC.

The count of this clone is one. This chain links TRBV5-1 with TRBJ2-3, with no clear D. CDR3 length: 15 amino acids. With 1 base removed from V and 3 bases from J, the gap between germline ends came to 12 bases. Per germline, CDR1 SGHRS and CDR2 YFSETQ. As DNA, the CDR3 is TGCGCCAGCAGCTTGCGAGAGGTGGGAACAGATACGCAGTATTTT. It yields the protein CASSLREVGTDTQYF.

The chain recombines TRBV4-1 with TRBJ2-7, with 7 nucleotides matching TRBD2. Germline V gene lookup returns CDR1 MGHRA and CDR2 YSYEKL. The length of the CDR3 is 15 residues. J lost 2 bases, V lost 0 bases, and 4 bases had no gene match. Here the CDR3 DNA reads TGCGCCAGCAGCCAAGATCAGCGGGACCCCTACGAGCAGTACTTC. Its translation is CASSQDQRDPYEQYF.

The CDR3 is CASHSQTGLTNQPQHF. For the CDR3, the DNA is TGTGCCAGCCACAGTCAGACAGGTTTAACAAATCAGCCCCAGCATTTT. The chain combines TRBV28 with TRBJ1-5, with D perhaps matching TRBD1 (6 bases). The CDR3 covers 16 residues. Trimming pared 8 bases from V and 4 bases from J, leaving 21 bases between. CDR1 MDHEN and CDR2 SYDVKM come from the germline V gene.

This clone is a singleton in its sample. The J gene is TRBJ2-7, the V gene TRBV28; D might be TRBD2 (6 bases). Trimming left V 6 bases short and J 5 bases short, with 17 bases between. The CDR3 contains 14 residues. The V gene's germline CDR1 is MDHEN and CDR2 SYDVKM. CDR3 sequence reads: CASRGAGTVDEQYF. Written as DNA, the CDR3 is TGTGCCAGCAGAGGGGCCGGGACTGTGGACGAGCAGTACTTC. The entire variable domain, with the rest obtained from reference TRBV28 and TRBJ2-7, is as follows: DVKVTQSSRYLVKRTGEKVFLECVQDMDHENMFWYRQDPGLGLRLIYFSYDVKMKEKGDIPEGYSVSREKKERFSLILESASTNQTSMYLCASRGAGTVDEQYFGPGTRLTVT.

The genes are TRBV7-2 and TRBJ1-3, with D perhaps TRBD1 (5 bases). Germline V lookup: CDR1 SGHTA, CDR2 FQGNSA. V lost 5 bases and J lost 8, with 16 bases in between. The CDR3 totals 14 residues. This CDR3 is CASSPPWQGDTIYF. DNA for the CDR3: TGTGCCAGCAGCCCACCCTGGCAGGGCGACACCATATATTTT.

This clone appeared a few times. The rearrangement joins TRBV7-7 to TRBJ2-1; 7 positions match TRBD2. The germline V gene encodes CDR1 SSHAT and CDR2 FNYEAQ (reference sequence). V trimming: 1 base; J trimming: 3 bases; junction bases outside the gene matches: 3. This CDR3 has 15 residues. In nucleotides, the CDR3 is TGTGCCAGCAGCTTAGAACCTAGCGGCTACAATGAGCAGTTCTTC. Translating it yields CASSLEPSGYNEQFF.

In nucleotides, the CDR3 is TGTGCCAGTAGTATCACGGCGGCGGACTACTACGAGCAGTACTTC. Its protein is CASSITAADYYEQYF. The chain has TRBV19 and TRBJ2-7, with D tentatively TRBD2 (6 bases). CDR3 length: 15 residues. Trimming took off 3 bases at V and 3 bases at J, with 15 bases between the two ends. Per germline, CDR1 LNHDA and CDR2 SQIVND (reference sequence).

The rearrangement joins TRBV10-3 to TRBJ2-1, with 9 positions matching TRBD1. The CDR3 extends over 12 amino acids. Trimming cost V 10 bases and J 9 bases; bases outside gene matches: 7. Per the germline V gene, CDR1 is ENHRY and CDR2 is SYGVKD. CDR3 sequence (DNA): TGTGCCAGTAGACAGGGGGATTTTGAGCAGTTCTTC. Protein sequence: CASRQGDFEQFF.

J is TRBJ1-5 and V is TRBV30; 7 bases are a match to TRBD1. The germline V gene has CDR1 GTSNPN and CDR2 SVGIG (reference sequence). The CDR3 spans 13 residues. The V and J ends lost 4 bases and 6 bases, in that order; junction bases with no gene match: 6. The CDR3 is CAWNRGQGQPQHF. The CDR3 DNA sequence: TGTGCCTGGAACAGGGGCCAAGGTCAGCCCCAGCATTTT.

The chain employs TRBV12-3 or TRBV12-4 and TRBJ2-7; D call uncertain. This CDR3 spans 13 amino acids. The V end lost 2 bases, the J end lost 0 bases, and 5 bases lay between the germline ends. The CDR3 bases are TGTGCCAGCAGTTTATTGAGCTCCTACGAGCAGTACTTC. Its translation is CASSLLSSYEQYF.

This clone was found once. This sample also contains other DNA sequences that code for the same CDR3. The V and J genes are TRBV5-1 and TRBJ1-1; D uncertain. Per germline, CDR1 SGHRS and CDR2 YFSETQ. This CDR3 has 13 amino acids. Trimming took off 2 bases at V and 3 bases at J, with 8 bases between the two ends. The CDR3 is CASSFTGDTEAFF. CDR3 DNA: TGCGCCAGCAGCTTTACCGGCGACACTGAAGCTTTCTTT.

This clone is categorized as large. The rearrangement uses TRBV11-2 and TRBJ2-1; 7 positions match TRBD2. The V and J ends lost 1 base and 6 bases, in that order; junction bases with no gene match: 3. CDR3 length: 14 amino acids. Germline V gene sequence: CDR1 SGHAT, CDR2 FQNNGV. The CDR3 DNA reads as TGTGCCAGCAGCTTAGCGCTAGCGGCCAATGAGCAGTTCTTC. It is translated as CASSLALAANEQFF.

V is TRBV7-9 and J is TRBJ1-4; D is perhaps TRBD1 (5 bases). The V end was cut by 0 bases, the J end by 10 bases, with 9 bases between. The CDR3 covers 13 residues. Per germline, CDR1 SEHNR and CDR2 FQNEAQ (reference sequence). CDR3 amino acids: CASSLAGGGKLFF. In DNA form, the CDR3 reads TGTGCCAGCAGCTTAGCGGGGGGAGGAAAACTGTTTTTT. Using reference TRBV7-9 and TRBJ1-4 for the parts outside the CDR3, the full variable domain is DTGVSQNPRHKITKRGQNVTFRCDPISEHNRLYWYRQTLGQGPEFLTYFQNEAQLEKSRLLSDRFSAERPKGSFSTLEIQRTEQGDSAMYLCASSLAGGGKLFFGSGTQLSVL.

The rearrangement joins TRBV10-3 to TRBJ2-5; D tentatively fits TRBD1 or TRBD2 (6 bases each). The CDR3 has 14 amino acids. The germline gives CDR1 ENHRY, CDR2 SYGVKD. Trimming took 6 bases from V and 0 from J, leaving 11 bases between them. Here the CDR3 reads CAIRIRGDQETQYF. In DNA, the CDR3 is TGTGCCATCAGGATAAGGGGGGACCAAGAGACCCAGTACTTC.